A single sample is the source of the 32 T cell receptor beta chains below, sequenced in a study of T cells in Graves' hyperthyroidism and ophthalmopathy. RNA transcripts served as the template for amplifying TCR beta CDR3 regions. The HTBI primer set was used in a first-round RT-PCR of the TCR CDR3. TCRdb passed the multiplex PCR reads through MiXCR, listing each CDR3 protein once. The sample has over 500,000 distinct CDR3 sequences; about 16% are singletons. Sequencing was carried out using blood. The receptors stem from a woman in her 30s with Graves' ophthalmopathy.

The sample holds many counts of this clonotype. The rearrangement links TRBV27 to TRBJ2-5, with 7 bases identical to TRBD2. Germline V CDR1 and CDR2: MNHEY, SMNVEV (reference sequence). Germline trimming cut 0 bases from V and 5 bases from J; bases unmatched to any gene: 6. This CDR3 is 15 amino acids long. The CDR3 sequence: CASSLSRVGGETQYF. CDR3 sequence (DNA): TGTGCCAGCAGTTTATCGAGAGTCGGGGGGGAGACCCAGTACTTC.

The chain carries TRBV19 and TRBJ2-7, with 7 bases aligning to TRBD1. The trim removed 3 bases at V and 0 bases at J, leaving 5 bases unmatched. Germline-derived CDR1 and CDR2 are LNHDA and SQIVND (reference sequence). CDR3 length: 15 residues. As DNA, the CDR3 is TGTGCCAGTAGTATCCAGACAGGGAGCTCCTACGAGCAGTACTTC. Its protein product is CASSIQTGSSYEQYF.

In its sample, this clonotype was seen a few times. The CDR3 region is CASRRTGRGAFF. CDR3 in DNA: TGTGCCAGCAGACGGACAGGGAGAGGAGCTTTCTTT. V is TRBV6-1 and J is TRBJ1-1; TRBD1 aligns across 8 bases. The V segment lost 6 bases and the J segment 10 bases; nucleotides outside the gene matches: 7. This CDR3 has 12 residues. CDR1 and CDR2 (germline): MNHNS, SASEGT.

This clonotype was seen at least ten times. The V gene is TRBV2, the J gene TRBJ2-2; the match to TRBD2 covers 8 bases. CDR3 length: 15 amino acids. The ends lost 3 bases at V and 7 bases at J; junction bases unmatched: 7. The germline gives CDR1 SNHLY, CDR2 FYNNEI. CDR3 in DNA: TGTGCCAGCAGTGAGGGTAGCGGGACGGTCGGGGAGCTGTTTTTT. It encodes CASSEGSGTVGELFF.

This clonotype was found a few times. The chain has TRBV2 and TRBJ1-5; 9 nucleotides align to TRBD1. The CDR3 contains 14 residues. Germline lookup yields CDR1 SNHLY and CDR2 FYNNEI. Unmatched junction bases numbered 4, after V lost 8 bases and J lost 2 bases. CDR3 sequence reads: CASQTGGGNQPQHF. As DNA, the CDR3 is TGTGCCAGCCAGACAGGGGGAGGCAATCAGCCCCAGCATTTT. Combining the CDR3 with reference TRBV2 and TRBJ1-5 gives the whole variable domain EPEVTQTPSHQVTQMGQEVILRCVPISNHLYFYWYRQILGQKVEFLVSFYNNEISEKSEIFDDQFSVERPDGSNFTLKIRSTKLEDSAMYFCASQTGGGNQPQHFGDGTRLSIL.

This clonotype was observed at least ten times. This chain joins TRBV20-1 and TRBJ1-1; D ambiguous. Germline CDR1 and CDR2: DFQATT and SNEGSKA (reference sequence). Trimming took 6 bases from V and 0 from J, leaving 11 bases between them. The CDR3 runs to 13 residues. The CDR3 nucleotides are TGCAGTGCAAAAGGACCCTTGAACACTGAAGCTTTCTTT. It yields the protein CSAKGPLNTEAFF.

Many counts were recorded for this clonotype. This rearrangement joins TRBV12-3 or TRBV12-4 to TRBJ2-1, with 8 bases that match TRBD2. The J segment lost 1 base and the V segment lost 5 bases, leaving 10 bases of the junction unmatched. CDR3 length: 17 residues. The CDR3 sequence is CASSEGTRVASYNEQFF. The CDR3 region has the DNA TGTGCCAGCAGTGAAGGGACTAGAGTTGCTTCCTACAATGAGCAGTTCTTC.

This clonotype was counted a few times. The gene calls are TRBV7-9 and TRBJ2-2, with D maybe TRBD2 (6 bases). Germline-derived CDR1 and CDR2 are SEHNR and FQNEAQ (reference sequence). CDR3 length: 16 residues. Trimming shortened V by 1 base and J by 6 bases, and 15 bases separated the two germline ends. CDR3 loop: CASSLGPAGRSGELFF. The DNA for the CDR3 is TGTGCCAGCAGCTTAGGCCCTGCGGGAAGGTCCGGGGAGCTGTTTTTT.

This clonotype occurred once. The chain joins TRBV20-1 to TRBJ2-1; possible D gene TRBD1, 6 bases. Germline lookup yields CDR1 DFQATT and CDR2 SNEGSKA (reference sequence). Between the trimmed V and J ends, which lost 4 bases and 4 bases, there was a span of 14 bases. This CDR3 is 14 amino acids long. The CDR3 spells CSANRDKPYNEQFF. Here the CDR3 DNA reads TGCAGTGCTAACCGGGACAAACCTTACAATGAGCAGTTCTTC.

The rearrangement joins TRBV19 to TRBJ1-5; D not certain. Per the germline V gene, CDR1 is LNHDA and CDR2 is SQIVND (reference sequence). The CDR3 is made up of 13 amino acids. Trimming cost V 5 bases and J 1 base, with 6 bases left between them. CDR3 in DNA: TGTGCCAGTAGTTGGGCGAGCAATCAGCCCCAGCATTTT. Amino acid sequence: CASSWASNQPQHF.

This clonotype was observed many times. The CDR3 coding sequence is TGCAGTGCACCTACCCGAGGACTAGCGGGGCAGAGCTCCTACAATGAGCAGTTCTTC. It codes for CSAPTRGLAGQSSYNEQFF. The V and J genes are TRBV20-1 and TRBJ2-1, with 12 bases lining up with TRBD2. V shed 6 bases, J shed 0 bases, and the junction held 15 bases outside the gene matches. Germline V CDR1 and CDR2: DFQATT, SNEGSKA (reference sequence). The CDR3 covers 19 residues.

The chain combines TRBV6-5 with TRBJ2-4; D gene ambiguous. The CDR3 runs to 15 residues. The germline V and J ends were trimmed by 0 bases and 8 bases, with 14 bases remaining between them. Germline V gene data show CDR1 as MNHEY and CDR2 as SVGAGI. The CDR3 coding sequence is TGTGCCAGCAGTTACTCGAAAAGCCTCGGGTACATTCAGTACTTC. Translating gives CASSYSKSLGYIQYF.

This clonotype has a handful of counts. V is TRBV29-1 and J is TRBJ2-5; D may correspond to TRBD1 or TRBD2 (5 bases each). The CDR3 sequence is 14 residues long. Germline-derived CDR1 and CDR2 are SQVTM and ANQGSEA. V lost 0 bases and J 3 bases, leaving 11 bases between the germline ends. In nucleotides, the CDR3 is TGCAGCGTTGAAGATGGAAGGGGAGAAGAGACCCAGTACTTC. Its protein product is CSVEDGRGEETQYF.

The CDR3 DNA follows: TGTGCCAGCAGTGAGGACGCTAGCGGGAGGGGCGAGCAGTACTTC. Its protein is CASSEDASGRGEQYF. The genes are TRBV2 and TRBJ2-7, with 12 bases aligning to TRBD2. The ends lost 3 bases at V and 6 bases at J; junction bases unmatched: 6. This CDR3 region has 15 residues. CDR1 is SNHLY and CDR2 is FYNNEI in the germline V gene.

This clonotype was counted at least ten times. The chain joins TRBV29-1 to TRBJ1-1, with TRBD1 matching over 9 bases. CDR1 and CDR2 (germline): SQVTM, ANQGSEA. V lost 4 bases to trimming and J lost 1 base; unmatched junction nucleotides: 4. There are 14 residues in the CDR3. CDR3 sequence reads: CSVAGTGQNTEAFF. CDR3 DNA sequence: TGCAGCGTTGCTGGGACAGGGCAGAACACTGAAGCTTTCTTT. The full variable domain, with the rest looked up from reference TRBV29-1 and TRBJ1-1, is SAVISQKPSRDICQRGTSLTIQCQVDSQVTMMFWYRQQPGQSLTLIATANQGSEATYESGFVIDKFPISRPNLTFSTLTVSNMSPEDSSIYLCSVAGTGQNTEAFFGQGTRLTVV.

The table lists this clonotype with many counts. The chain joins TRBV28 to TRBJ2-5; TRBD1 agrees at 9 bases. The CDR3 runs to 14 residues. V dropped 5 bases and J dropped 5; count of bases not matched to a gene: 6. Germline V lookup: CDR1 MDHEN, CDR2 SYDVKM. In DNA, the CDR3 is TGTGCCAGCAGTGGGGACAGGGTCAAGGAGACCCAGTACTTC. Translated, it gives CASSGDRVKETQYF.

In the case of this clonotype: A read error may explain this, as a much larger clone is one base away. The chain uses TRBV5-5 and TRBJ2-7, with a tentative D call TRBD1 (6 bases). The CDR3 is 14 amino acids. Germline CDR1 and CDR2: SGHKS and YYEKEE (reference sequence). In DNA, the CDR3 is TGTGCCAGCAGCTCCCAGACAGGTTCTTACGAGCGGTACTTC. Protein: CASSSQTGSYERYF.

The chain uses TRBV9 and TRBJ2-6, with D perhaps matching TRBD2 (5 bases). V lost 0 bases to trimming and J lost 0 bases, with 10 bases between them. The CDR3 has 17 residues. Germline CDR1 SGDLS, CDR2 YYNGEE. The CDR3 sequence: CASSVGVGVSGANVLTF. In DNA form, the CDR3 reads TGTGCCAGCAGCGTAGGGGTGGGAGTCTCTGGGGCCAACGTCCTGACTTTC. Combining the CDR3 with reference TRBV9 and TRBJ2-6 gives the whole variable domain DSGVTQTPKHLITATGQRVTLRCSPRSGDLSVYWYQQSLDQGLQFLIQYYNGEERAKGNILERFSAQQFPDLHSELNLSSLELGDSALYFCASSVGVGVSGANVLTFGAGSRLTVL.

The rearrangement joins TRBV18 to TRBJ1-5; D remains unclear. From germline, CDR1 is KGHSH and CDR2 LQKENI. Trimming removed 2 bases at V and 1 base at J, with 6 bases between. The length of the CDR3 is 14 residues. This CDR3 reads CASSPMGSNQPQHF. In DNA, the CDR3 is TGTGCCAGCTCACCAATGGGGAGCAATCAGCCCCAGCATTTT. The complete variable domain, with remaining parts taken from reference TRBV18 and TRBJ1-5, reads NAGVMQNPRHLVRRRGQEARLRCSPMKGHSHVYWYRQLPEEGLKFMVYLQKENIIDESGMPKERFSAEFPKEGPSILRIQQVVRGDSAAYFCASSPMGSNQPQHFGDGTRLSIL.

This clonotype was picked up many times. The chain has TRBV28 and TRBJ2-3; D tentatively reads TRBD1 or TRBD2 (5 bases each). Germline loops: CDR1 MDHEN, CDR2 SYDVKM. The CDR3 has 15 amino acids. V was clipped by 7 bases and J by 2 bases, with 16 bases between them. The CDR3 is CASISPGANTDTQYF. The CDR3 DNA is TGTGCCAGCATCTCACCCGGGGCGAACACAGATACGCAGTATTTT. Using reference TRBV28 and TRBJ2-3 for the parts outside the CDR3, the full variable domain is DVKVTQSSRYLVKRTGEKVFLECVQDMDHENMFWYRQDPGLGLRLIYFSYDVKMKEKGDIPEGYSVSREKKERFSLILESASTNQTSMYLCASISPGANTDTQYFGPGTRLTVL.

With respect to this clonotype: A junction end diverges from the germline sequence, so it may reflect a read error. This rearrangement joins TRBV7-9 to TRBJ1-2; 10 nucleotides align to TRBD1. In germline, CDR1 is SEHNR, CDR2 FQNEAQ (reference sequence). The CDR3 runs 13 residues. CDR3: CASSSTGGGGNTF. CDR3 DNA sequence: TGTGCCAGCAGCTCGACAGGGGGCGGTGGCAACACCTTC.

In this sample, this clonotype turned up many times. The rearrangement links TRBV7-2 to TRBJ2-7; D is possibly TRBD2 (6 bases). The V and J ends lost 4 bases and 4 bases respectively, with 11 bases between them. The CDR3 extends over 13 amino acids. CDR1 SGHTA and CDR2 FQGNSA come from the germline V gene. CDR3 sequence reads: CASSSYGGYEQYF. The CDR3 coding sequence is TGTGCCAGCAGCTCCTATGGGGGGTACGAGCAGTACTTC.

The V gene is TRBV18, the J gene TRBJ2-7; the match to TRBD2 covers 8 bases. The CDR3 contains 13 residues. Trimming at V came to 2 bases and at J to 5 bases, leaving 2 bases not matched to a gene. Germline CDR1 and CDR2: KGHSH and LQKENI. The DNA of the CDR3 is TGTGCCAGCTCACCAGGGACTAGTAACGAGCAGTACTTC. Amino acid sequence: CASSPGTSNEQYF.

This clonotype has at least ten counts. The chain uses TRBV29-1 and TRBJ2-7; the D gene is possibly TRBD1 (7 bases). CDR1 and CDR2 from the germline V gene are SQVTM and ANQGSEA. V was trimmed by 3 bases and J by 1 base, leaving 10 bases between them. This CDR3 has 13 amino acids. CDR3 sequence reads: CSVDAGGSYEQYF. The CDR3 DNA sequence: TGCAGCGTTGATGCAGGGGGGTCCTACGAGCAGTACTTC.

This clonotype has only a few counts. The chain uses TRBV7-3 and TRBJ2-2; the match to TRBD1 covers 8 bases. This CDR3 contains 15 residues. The junction had 8 bases not matched to a gene; V was cut back by 6 bases and J by 5 bases. The germline gives CDR1 SGHTA, CDR2 FQGTGA. This CDR3 is CASSQAGGRTGELFF. In DNA, the CDR3 is TGTGCCAGCAGTCAAGCAGGGGGCAGGACCGGGGAGCTGTTTTTT.

This clonotype was seen repeatedly, ten times or more. This rearrangement joins TRBV20-1 to TRBJ2-7, with D maybe TRBD1 (7 bases). Looked up from germline, CDR1 is DFQATT and CDR2 is SNEGSKA (reference sequence). The V and J ends lost 4 bases and 5 bases respectively, with 12 bases between them. The CDR3 has 12 residues. The CDR3 region is CSATQGEDEQYF. The DNA of the CDR3 is TGCAGTGCTACTCAGGGGGAGGACGAGCAGTACTTC.

J is TRBJ1-3 and V is TRBV12-3 or TRBV12-4; D remains unclear. The CDR3 loop spans 10 amino acids. Trimming stripped 5 bases from V and 6 bases from J, with 2 bases between. The CDR3 loop is CASSINTIYF. The CDR3 bases are TGTGCCAGCAGTATAAACACCATATATTTT.

There are a few counts of this clonotype. The rearrangement joins TRBV9 to TRBJ1-3; 8 nucleotides align to TRBD1. Germline V gene sequence: CDR1 SGDLS, CDR2 YYNGEE. This CDR3 is built from 14 residues. The junction had 2 bases not matched to a gene; V was cut back by 2 bases and J by 4 bases. The CDR3, as DNA: TGTGCCAGCAGCGTGGACAGGGCAGGAAACACCATATATTTT. Its translation: CASSVDRAGNTIYF.

Details on this clonotype: A single base separates this from a much larger clone, so it may be a read error. The chain combines TRBV28 with TRBJ2-7, with TRBD2 matching 9 bases. CDR1 is MDHEN, CDR2 SYDVKM, per germline. This CDR3 is built from 15 residues. Losses at the gene ends were 8 bases for V and 5 bases for J; bases not matched to a gene: 13. This chain's CDR3 is CASRGRVTGEDEQYF. The DNA for the CDR3 is TGTGCCAGCCGCGGGAGGGTAACCGGAGAGGACGAGCAGTACTTC.

To note about this clonotype: A much larger clonotype is one base distant, so this may be a read error. This rearrangement joins TRBV29-1 to TRBJ1-2; D is ambiguous. This CDR3 is 14 amino acids long. CDR1 and CDR2 (germline): SQVTM, ANQGSEA. V was cut by 5 bases and J by 0 bases, with 13 bases left in between. DNA for the CDR3: TGCAGCGTTACCGGACTGCAAGCTAACTATGGCTACACCTTC. This gives the protein CSVTGLQANYGYTF.

This clonotype was recorded at least ten times. The CDR3 is CASKEGAKDTEAFF. In nucleotides, the CDR3 is TGTGCCAGCAAAGAGGGGGCTAAAGACACTGAAGCTTTCTTT. V usage is TRBV6-1 and J usage is TRBJ1-1; 7 positions match TRBD1. The CDR3 contains 14 residues. Germline lookup yields CDR1 MNHNS and CDR2 SASEGT. The J segment lost 3 bases and the V segment lost 7 bases, leaving 8 bases of the junction unmatched.

This clonotype occurred many times. V gene TRBV13 combines with J gene TRBJ2-7; D perhaps matches TRBD1 (6 bases). This CDR3 spans 16 amino acids. The germline V gene has CDR1 PRHDT and CDR2 FYEKMQ (reference sequence). Trimming pared 0 bases from V and 6 bases from J, leaving 18 bases between. The CDR3 spells CASSLGDREKLGEQYF. Here the CDR3 DNA reads TGTGCCAGCAGCTTAGGGGACAGAGAGAAACTAGGCGAGCAGTACTTC.